A single sample is the source of the 8 T cell receptor beta chains below, sequenced in a study of cytomegalovirus exposure and HLA in healthy donors. The primer mix had 60 Vbeta and 13 Jbeta primers. Repertoires were generated with immunoSEQ multiplex PCR, while TCRdb's copy carries only in-frame clones and drops some. The sample lists approximately 100,000 clones, approximately 77% seen once, with 13% to 15% in the top ten. Sequenced input: PBMCs. All receptors derive from a male donor in good health and CMV-seropositive.

This chain joins TRBV6-1 and TRBJ2-7; 8 bases are shared with TRBD2. The CDR3 runs to 14 residues. The germline gives CDR1 MNHNS, CDR2 SASEGT. V lost 5 bases to trimming and J lost 3 bases; unmatched junction nucleotides: 6. The CDR3 here is CASSSIAGIYEQYF. The CDR3 region has the DNA TGTGCCAGCAGTTCTATAGCGGGAATCTACGAGCAGTACTTC.

The chain carries TRBV28 and TRBJ1-2; tentatively, D is TRBD1 (5 bases). Between the trimmed V and J ends, which lost 3 bases and 8 bases, there was a span of 19 bases. This CDR3 region has 15 residues. CDR1 and CDR2 (germline): MDHEN, SYDVKM. The CDR3 reads CASSFGLSTVGGYTF. As DNA, the CDR3 is TGTGCCAGCAGTTTCGGCCTTTCGACAGTCGGCGGCTACACCTTC.

The J gene is TRBJ2-1, the V gene TRBV6-5, with a tentative D call TRBD1 (6 bases). Germline V gene sequence: CDR1 MNHEY, CDR2 SVGAGI. Trimming cost V 4 bases and J 0 bases, with 10 bases left between them. This CDR3 comprises 15 residues. The CDR3 DNA reads as TGTGCCAGCAGTTCGATGGACAGCTCCTACAATGAGCAGTTCTTC. Protein sequence: CASSSMDSSYNEQFF.

The chain has TRBV16 and TRBJ2-5, with 8 bases matching TRBD1. The V and J ends lost 6 bases and 6 bases, in that order; junction bases with no gene match: 6. The CDR3 runs 13 residues. Germline assignment: CDR1 KGHSY and CDR2 FQNENV. CDR3 sequence (DNA): TGTGCCAGCAGGACTACAGGGGGTCAGACCCAGTACTTC. It specifies CASRTTGGQTQYF.

The chain links TRBV6-6 to TRBJ1-2, with D perhaps TRBD1 (5 bases). With 7 bases removed from V and 4 bases from J, the gap between germline ends came to 19 bases. The CDR3 length is 15 residues. Germline V gives CDR1 MNHNY, CDR2 SVGAGI (reference sequence). The CDR3 reads CASIPAAVRGYGYTF. CDR3 coding DNA: TGTGCCAGCATTCCGGCCGCCGTTAGGGGCTATGGCTACACCTTC.

The CDR3 DNA reads TGTGCCAGCAGTCCCCGGACAGGGATGGGGTCTAACTATGGCTACACCTTC. Amino acid sequence: CASSPRTGMGSNYGYTF. The chain recombines TRBV28 with TRBJ1-2, with 8 bases that match TRBD1. This CDR3 is built from 17 residues. V shed 5 bases and J 0 bases; nucleotides not matched to a gene: 11. CDR1 MDHEN and CDR2 SYDVKM come from the germline V gene.

The V gene is TRBV15, the J gene TRBJ2-5; D not certain. The ends were cut back, 0 bases at V and 2 bases at J, with 13 bases in the middle. This CDR3 is 16 amino acids long. Germline V gene data show CDR1 as LNHNV and CDR2 as YYDKDF (reference sequence). The CDR3 DNA sequence: TGTGCCACCAGCAGAGACCCGGTGGCGAGGCAAGAGACCCAGTACTTC. Protein product: CATSRDPVARQETQYF. The full variable domain, in which reference TRBV15 and TRBJ2-5 provide the parts outside the CDR3, is DAMVIQNPRYQVTQFGKPVTLSCSQTLNHNVMYWYQQKSSQAPKLLFHYYDKDFNNEADTPDNFQSRRPNTSFCFLDIRSPGLGDTAMYLCATSRDPVARQETQYFGPGTRLLVL.

The J gene is TRBJ2-1, the V gene TRBV30, with 12 bases identical to TRBD2. The V gene end was trimmed by 0 bases and the J gene end by 4 bases; junction bases not matched to a gene: 13. This CDR3 is built from 19 residues. Germline CDR1 reads GTSNPN; CDR2 reads SVGIG (reference sequence). CDR3 amino acids: CAWSVKRASGGARYNEQFF. As DNA, the CDR3 is TGTGCCTGGAGTGTAAAGAGAGCTAGCGGGGGGGCGAGGTACAATGAGCAGTTCTTC.